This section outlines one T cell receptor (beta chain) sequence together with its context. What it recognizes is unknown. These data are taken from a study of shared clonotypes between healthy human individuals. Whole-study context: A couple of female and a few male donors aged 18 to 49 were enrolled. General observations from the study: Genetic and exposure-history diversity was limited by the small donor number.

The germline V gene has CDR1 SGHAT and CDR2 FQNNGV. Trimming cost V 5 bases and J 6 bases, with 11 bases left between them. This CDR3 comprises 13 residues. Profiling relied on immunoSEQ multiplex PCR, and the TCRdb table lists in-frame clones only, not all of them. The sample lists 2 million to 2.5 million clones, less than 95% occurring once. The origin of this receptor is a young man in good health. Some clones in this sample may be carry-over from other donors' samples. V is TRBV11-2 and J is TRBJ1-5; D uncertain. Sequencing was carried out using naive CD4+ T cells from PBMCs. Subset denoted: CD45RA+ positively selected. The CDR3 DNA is TGTGCCAGCAGCCAGAATCTGGCTCAGCCCCAGCATTTT. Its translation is CASSQNLAQPQHF.